The following is a T cell receptor (beta chain) sequence with its context. This sample is part of a study of blood T cell repertoires in COVID-19. Study as a whole: The origin of the acute and convalescent COVID-19 samples was the United States, Italy and Spain. Sources were T cells, B-cell-depleted T cells, or PBMCs; the material itself was cDNA or gDNA.

V was shortened by 4 bases and J by 4 bases, with 12 bases between the two germline ends. CDR3 length: 14 residues. Germline CDR1 and CDR2: SGHDT and YYEEEE. In the original analysis: Estimates of nucleated cell counts were drawn from the amplification of reference gene primers. Assay: immunoSEQ multiplex PCR; the TCRdb copy retains only in-frame clones and omits some. V and J calls and clone size are given by that table; D and trimming were obtained from the DNA. The top ten hold about 11% of the sample, which has 20,000 to 25,000 clones, approximately 90% seen once. The chain has TRBV5-6 and TRBJ1-5; TRBD1 is a possible D gene (6 bases). The TCR was taken from a human donor in a cohort sampled during active COVID-19. The donor label of this sample is uncertain. What was sequenced was peripheral blood. The CDR3 loop is CASSQGHGNQPQHF. Here the CDR3 DNA reads TGTGCCAGCAGCCAGGGACACGGGAATCAGCCCCAGCATTTT.